A selection of T cell receptor beta chains follows, all from one sample in a study of shared clonotypes between healthy human individuals. TCRdb keeps only in-frame clones here, not all; method: immunoSEQ multiplex PCR. The repertoire holds roughly 1 million clones, 78% seen once, with about 0.52% in the top ten. Sequenced material: memory CD4+ T cells from PBMCs. Receptors were obtained from a young man in good health. Some clones in this sample may be carry-over from other donors' samples. Each CDR3 is given with its conserved first and last residue. D genes are given only for firm matches. Expanded clones get a size class; other rows say once, few or many, or leave the size out.

V: TRBV11-2
D: TRBD1
J: TRBJ1-2
size: once
length: 15
DNA: TGTGCCAGCAGCTTAGGCTCGACAGGGGACTATGGCTACACCTTC
CDR3: CASSLGSTGDYGYTF

V: TRBV7-8
D: -
J: TRBJ2-7
size: -
length: 16
DNA: TGTGCCAGCAGCTATAGAACCCCGGAAGGCTCCTACGAGCAGTACTTC
CDR3: CASSYRTPEGSYEQYF

V: TRBV5-1
D: TRBD1
J: TRBJ1-1
size: -
length: 14
DNA: TGCGCCAGCAGCTCCCAGGGGGGTGGCACTGAAGCTTTCTTT
CDR3: CASSSQGGGTEAFF

V: TRBV7-8
D: TRBD2
J: TRBJ2-1
size: -
length: 16
DNA: TGTGCCAGCAGCCTTCCACTAGCGGGAGGGTCCAATGAGCAGTTCTTC
CDR3: CASSLPLAGGSNEQFF

V: TRBV6-1
D: -
J: TRBJ1-2
size: -
length: 13
DNA: TGTGCCAGCAGTTCCCAGGGACATCATGGCTACACCTTC
CDR3: CASSSQGHHGYTF

V: TRBV7-9
D: -
J: TRBJ2-2
size: -
length: 14
DNA: TGTGCCAAAGACGAACCGCCGGGCACCGGGGAGCTGTTTTTT
CDR3: CAKDEPPGTGELFF

V: TRBV9
D: TRBD2
J: TRBJ2-7
size: -
length: 14
DNA: TGTGCCAGCACCACCTCGGCGGGAGGCTACGAGCAGTACTTC
CDR3: CASTTSAGGYEQYF

V: TRBV19
D: TRBD2
J: TRBJ2-1
size: -
length: 12
DNA: TGTGCCAGTAGTATAGCGACTAGCGGGCAGTTCTTC
CDR3: CASSIATSGQFF

V: TRBV28
D: -
J: TRBJ1-5
size: -
length: 13
DNA: TGTGCCAGCAGTCCATATAGCAATCAGCCCCAGCATTTT
CDR3: CASSPYSNQPQHF

V: TRBV11-3
D: -
J: TRBJ1-1
size: -
length: 15
DNA: TGTGCCAGCAGCAGGGGACGGATTCAGAACACTGAAGCTTTCTTT
CDR3: CASSRGRIQNTEAFF

V: TRBV28
D: -
J: TRBJ1-5
size: -
length: 12
DNA: TGTGCCAGCAGCCTCGCTAATCAGCCCCAGCATTTT
CDR3: CASSLANQPQHF

V: TRBV7-6
D: -
J: TRBJ1-3
size: -
length: 16
DNA: TGTGCCAGCAGCTTAGCAGGAGCAGGGGCTGGAAACACCATATATTTT
CDR3: CASSLAGAGAGNTIYF

V: TRBV7-8
D: -
J: TRBJ1-4
size: -
length: 16
DNA: TGTGCCAGCACCAACTTGAGAATTCCAGCCCCAGAAAAACTGTTTTTT
CDR3: CASTNLRIPAPEKLFF

V: TRBV28
D: -
J: TRBJ1-2
size: -
length: 16
DNA: TGTGCCAGCAGTCCCACATCCCCATTAAGGGGCGTCGGCTACACCTTC
CDR3: CASSPTSPLRGVGYTF

V: TRBV10-3
D: TRBD1
J: TRBJ2-7
size: -
length: 14
DNA: TGTGCCACTATGGACAGGGGCGTCTCCTACGAGCAGTACTTC
CDR3: CATMDRGVSYEQYF

V: TRBV29-1
D: TRBD2
J: TRBJ2-1
size: -
length: 14
DNA: TGCAGCGTTGGGGCCATCCTAGCGGGAGTTGAGCAGTTCTTC
CDR3: CSVGAILAGVEQFF

V: TRBV30
D: TRBD1
J: TRBJ1-2
size: -
length: 14
DNA: TGTGCCTGGAGCGCCTCCGGGACAGGGGCCGGCTACACCTTC
CDR3: CAWSASGTGAGYTF

V: TRBV27
D: -
J: TRBJ2-7
size: -
length: 11
DNA: TGTGCCAGCAGAGTCCCTACTGAGCAGTACTTC
CDR3: CASRVPTEQYF

V: TRBV7-2
D: -
J: TRBJ2-3
size: -
length: 12
DNA: TGTGCCAGCAGCCCAAGTGTCGATACGCAGTATTTT
CDR3: CASSPSVDTQYF

V: TRBV11-3
D: -
J: TRBJ2-3
size: -
length: 14
DNA: TGTGCCAGCAGCCCGGGGACTAGCACAGATACGCAGTATTTT
CDR3: CASSPGTSTDTQYF

V: TRBV10-2
D: -
J: TRBJ1-5
size: -
length: 19
DNA: TGCGCCAGCAGTGAGTGGAAGGGAGGGGGTAGGGGGTCCAATCAGCCCCAGCATTTT
CDR3: CASSEWKGGGRGSNQPQHF

V: TRBV5-8
D: TRBD2
J: TRBJ2-3
size: -
length: 16
DNA: TGTGCCAGCAGCGGCGGGACTAGCGGAACCACAGATACGCAGTATTTT
CDR3: CASSGGTSGTTDTQYF

V: TRBV5-4
D: TRBD2
J: TRBJ2-1
size: -
length: 15
DNA: TGTGCCAGCAGCTTGGGGCGGGAGCTATTCAATGAGCAGTTCTTC
CDR3: CASSLGRELFNEQFF

V: TRBV10-1
D: TRBD2
J: TRBJ2-3
size: few
length: 14
DNA: TGCGCCAGCAGTATAGCGGGTCCCACAGATACGCAGTATTTT
CDR3: CASSIAGPTDTQYF

V: TRBV15
D: TRBD1
J: TRBJ2-6
size: -
length: 18
DNA: TGTGCCACCAGCAGCCGGGACAGCCACCCCTCTGGGGCCAACGTCCTGACTTTC
CDR3: CATSSRDSHPSGANVLTF

V: TRBV9
D: -
J: TRBJ1-1
size: -
length: 14
DNA: TGTGCCAGCAGCGTAGACGGCAGGAACACTGAAGCTTTCTTT
CDR3: CASSVDGRNTEAFF

V: TRBV5-8
D: -
J: TRBJ2-1
size: -
length: 14
DNA: TGTGCCAGCAGCTTGTTCCGTAGCATGGATGAGCAGTTCTTC
CDR3: CASSLFRSMDEQFF

V: TRBV4-1
D: TRBD1
J: TRBJ2-5
size: -
length: 16
DNA: TGCGCCAGCAGCCAAGATGGGACAGGGGTACGCGAGACCCAGTACTTC
CDR3: CASSQDGTGVRETQYF

V: TRBV6-1
D: -
J: TRBJ2-7
size: -
length: 14
DNA: TGTGCCAGCCTTACCGGACAGAACTCCTACGAGCAGTACTTC
CDR3: CASLTGQNSYEQYF

V: TRBV5-1
D: TRBD2
J: TRBJ2-1
size: few
length: 12
DNA: TGCGCCAGCGGGACTAGCTACAATGAGCAGTTCTTC
CDR3: CASGTSYNEQFF

V: TRBV6-1
D: -
J: TRBJ1-2
size: -
length: 14
DNA: TGTGCCAGCACGGGTACGGCGGTTAACTATGGCTACACCTTC
CDR3: CASTGTAVNYGYTF

V: TRBV5-1
D: -
J: TRBJ2-5
size: -
length: 15
DNA: TGCGCCAGCAGCCCTCGGACAGCAACGGTGGAGACCCAGTACTTC
CDR3: CASSPRTATVETQYF

V: TRBV10-1
D: -
J: TRBJ1-1
size: -
length: 13
DNA: TGCGCCAGCAGTGGGCCCAACAGGGATCAGGCTTTCTTT
CDR3: CASSGPNRDQAFF

V: TRBV5-4
D: -
J: TRBJ2-7
size: -
length: 15
DNA: TGTGCCAGCAGCTTGTATCGCAGGACTTCCTACGAGCAGTACTTC
CDR3: CASSLYRRTSYEQYF